The T cell receptor beta chain described here comes from a study of a mutant IDH1 vaccine in newly diagnosed glioma (dated by TCRdb to the early 2020s). Broadly, across the study: Of the roughly 33 treated patients, approximately 60% were male and about 40% were female, and a mean age of 40.4 years was recorded. Before enrollment, patients had received standard therapy of radiotherapy alone, temozolomide alone, or radiochemotherapy with temozolomide; most received the combination. Six visits were used for peripheral blood collection: V03 (baseline), V05, V07, V10, V12 and V13. Longitudinal TCRB deep sequencing was performed for 20 to 25 treated patients wherever samples were available for exploratory analyses.

The time point label, read with the paper, signifies: baseline, week 1 (first vaccination visit). Interpreted using the paper, the treatment or condition label stands for: pre-vaccination baseline after standard-of-care therapy. Donors had newly diagnosed WHO grade 3 or 4 IDH1-mutant astrocytomas with loss of nuclear ATRX. The samples were drawn from NOA16, a multicentre, single-arm, open-label phase I trial in Germany that tested a mutant IDH1 peptide vaccine in humans for the first time. Visit V03 blood draws served as the baseline sample for immunogenicity testing. Genomic DNA for TCRB sequencing was extracted from EDTA blood using the DNeasy Blood and Tissue Kit. Comments on this clone: Which antigen it targets is not known. The record has no base qualities; no much larger clone is one base away.

The germline V gene encodes CDR1 SGDLS and CDR2 YYNGEE. The CDR3 contains 15 residues, cysteine and phenylalanine counted. CDR3 DNA only is kept here, 45 bases in frame from base 1. At the junction V is shortened by 0 bases and J by 4 bases, with 11 bases in between. Receptor libraries were prepared by the immunoSEQ multiplex PCR assay. Following the manufacturer's protocol, the hsTCRB Kit was used to amplify rearranged TCR beta chain sequences. Sequencing of TCRB libraries was carried out on an Illumina MiSeq. On the study's bioinformatics: Demultiplexing, trimming and gene mapping were performed with the kit vendor's proprietary platform. The table was pulled from immuneACCESS by TCRdb, which kept in-frame rearrangements only. Such tables lose some clones; where checked, under half of the loss comes from unresolved V genes, and the rest has no known cause. V, J and clone size are those of that table, while D and trimming were read from the DNA. Present in this sample are about 98,000 clones, around 90% of which were seen just once. Jointly, the top ten make up less than 0.65% of the sample.

What the research found in general, with its limitations: Pseudoprogression appeared unrelated to alterations in the top peripheral T cell clonotypes detected by TCRB sequencing. It was noted by the authors that analyses of patient blood samples could not be reproduced owing to sample limitations. Availability determined which PBMC samples were chosen for TCRB deep sequencing. Across multiple MHC alleles, vaccine-induced immune responses were seen in 90% to 95% of patients.

The chain uses TRBV9 and TRBJ1-3; the D gene is unclear. The clonotype was recovered from a woman between 50 and 59 years old with glioma. Source: PBMCs, taken from a glioma patient treated with radiotherapy, temozolomide or both. This receptor has the CDR3 CASSVAHRPGNTIYF. The bases are TGTGCCAGCAGCGTAGCTCATCGGCCAGGAAACACCATATATTTT.